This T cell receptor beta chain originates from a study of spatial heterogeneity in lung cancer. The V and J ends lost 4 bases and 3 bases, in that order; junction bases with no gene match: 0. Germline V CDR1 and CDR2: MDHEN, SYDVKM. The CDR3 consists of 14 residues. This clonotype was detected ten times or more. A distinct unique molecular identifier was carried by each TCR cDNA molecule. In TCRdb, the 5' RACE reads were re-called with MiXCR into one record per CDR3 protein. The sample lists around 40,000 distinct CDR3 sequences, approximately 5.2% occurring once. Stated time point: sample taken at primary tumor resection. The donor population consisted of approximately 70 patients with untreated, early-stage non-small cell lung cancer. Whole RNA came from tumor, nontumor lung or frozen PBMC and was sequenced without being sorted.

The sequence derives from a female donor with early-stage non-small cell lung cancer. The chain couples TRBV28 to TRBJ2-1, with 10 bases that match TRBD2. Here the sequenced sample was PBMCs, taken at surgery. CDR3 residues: CASSSSGGYNEQFF. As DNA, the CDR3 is TGTGCCAGCAGTTCTAGCGGGGGCTACAATGAGCAGTTCTTC.